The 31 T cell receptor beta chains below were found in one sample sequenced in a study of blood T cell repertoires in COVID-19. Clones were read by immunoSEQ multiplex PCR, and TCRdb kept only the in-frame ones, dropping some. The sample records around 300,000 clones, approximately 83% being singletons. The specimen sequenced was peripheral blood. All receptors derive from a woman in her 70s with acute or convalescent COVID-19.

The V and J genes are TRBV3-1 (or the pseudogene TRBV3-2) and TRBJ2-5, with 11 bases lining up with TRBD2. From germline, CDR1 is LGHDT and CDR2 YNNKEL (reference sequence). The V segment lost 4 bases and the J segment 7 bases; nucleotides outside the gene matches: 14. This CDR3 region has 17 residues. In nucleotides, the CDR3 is TGTGCCAGCAGCCCGTGGGTGACTAGCGGGGCCGAGGGGACCCAGTACTTC. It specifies CASSPWVTSGAEGTQYF.

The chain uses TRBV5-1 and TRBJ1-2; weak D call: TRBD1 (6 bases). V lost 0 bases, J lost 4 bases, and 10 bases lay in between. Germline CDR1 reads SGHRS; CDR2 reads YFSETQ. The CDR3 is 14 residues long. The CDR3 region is CASSLGGPSYGYTF. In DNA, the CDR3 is TGCGCCAGCAGCTTGGGGGGGCCCTCCTATGGCTACACCTTC.

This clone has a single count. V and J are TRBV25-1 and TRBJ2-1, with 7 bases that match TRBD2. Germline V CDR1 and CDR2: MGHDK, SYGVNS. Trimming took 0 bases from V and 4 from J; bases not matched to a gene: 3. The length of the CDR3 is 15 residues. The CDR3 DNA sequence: TGTGCCAGCAGTGAATACGGCGGGGGATACAATGAGCAGTTCTTC. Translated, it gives CASSEYGGGYNEQFF.

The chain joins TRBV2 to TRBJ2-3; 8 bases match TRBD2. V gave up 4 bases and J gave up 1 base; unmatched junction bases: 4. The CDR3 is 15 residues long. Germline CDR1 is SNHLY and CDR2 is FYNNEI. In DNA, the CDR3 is TGTGCCAGCAGTGGAAGCGGGGGAGGCACAGATACGCAGTATTTT. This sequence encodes CASSGSGGGTDTQYF.

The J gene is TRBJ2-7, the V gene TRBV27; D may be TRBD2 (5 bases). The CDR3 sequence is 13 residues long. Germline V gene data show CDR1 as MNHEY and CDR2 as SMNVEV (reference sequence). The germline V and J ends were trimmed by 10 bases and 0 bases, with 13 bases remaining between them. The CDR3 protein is CATGRGSSYEQYF. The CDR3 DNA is TGTGCCACAGGACGGGGAAGCTCCTACGAGCAGTACTTC.

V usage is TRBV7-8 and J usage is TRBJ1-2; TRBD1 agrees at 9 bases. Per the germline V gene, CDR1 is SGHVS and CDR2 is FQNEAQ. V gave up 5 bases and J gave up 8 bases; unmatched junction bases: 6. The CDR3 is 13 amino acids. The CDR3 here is CASSQGQGGGYTF. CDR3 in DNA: TGTGCCAGCAGCCAGGGACAGGGCGGGGGCTACACCTTC.

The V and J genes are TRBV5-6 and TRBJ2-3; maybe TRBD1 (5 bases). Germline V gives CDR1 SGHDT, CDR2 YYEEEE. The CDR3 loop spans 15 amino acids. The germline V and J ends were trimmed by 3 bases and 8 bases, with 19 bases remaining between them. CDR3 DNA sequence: TGTGCCAGCAGCTACTTCTCCGAAGGGGCGAGTACGCAGTATTTT. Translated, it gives CASSYFSEGASTQYF.

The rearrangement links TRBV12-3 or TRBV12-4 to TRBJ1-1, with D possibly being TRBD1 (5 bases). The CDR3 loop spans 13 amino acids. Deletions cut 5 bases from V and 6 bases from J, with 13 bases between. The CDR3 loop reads CASSAAGVPEAFF. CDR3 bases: TGTGCCAGCAGTGCCGCGGGGGTTCCTGAAGCTTTCTTT.

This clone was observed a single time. The CDR3 DNA sequence: TGTGCCAGCAGCCCGACAAGTCGCGGGCTCTACTTCAATGAGCAGTTCTTC. Amino acid sequence: CASSPTSRGLYFNEQFF. The J gene is TRBJ2-1, the V gene TRBV7-2, with a weak D call TRBD2 (5 bases). The CDR3 is made up of 17 amino acids. V gave up 5 bases and J gave up 6 bases, with 23 bases separating them. The germline V gene encodes CDR1 SGHTA and CDR2 FQGNSA.

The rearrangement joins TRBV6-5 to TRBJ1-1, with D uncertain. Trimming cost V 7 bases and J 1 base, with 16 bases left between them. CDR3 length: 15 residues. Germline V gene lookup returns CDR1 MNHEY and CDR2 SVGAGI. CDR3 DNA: TGTGCCAGCACCGAGGGAGGCCTACCGAACACTGAAGCTTTCTTT. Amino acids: CASTEGGLPNTEAFF.

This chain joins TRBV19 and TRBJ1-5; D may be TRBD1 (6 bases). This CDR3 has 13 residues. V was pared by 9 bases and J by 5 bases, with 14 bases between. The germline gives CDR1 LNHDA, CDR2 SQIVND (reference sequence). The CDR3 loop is CASSGGLDQPQHF. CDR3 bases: TGTGCCAGCAGCGGGGGGCTAGATCAGCCCCAGCATTTT.

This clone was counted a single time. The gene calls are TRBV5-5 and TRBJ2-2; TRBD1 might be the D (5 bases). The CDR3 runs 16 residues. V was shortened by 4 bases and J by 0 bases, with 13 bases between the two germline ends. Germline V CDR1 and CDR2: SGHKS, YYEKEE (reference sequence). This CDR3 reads CASSKRGATNTGELFF. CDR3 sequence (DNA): TGTGCCAGCAGCAAAAGGGGTGCTACGAACACCGGGGAGCTGTTTTTT.

DNA of the CDR3: TGTGCCACCACCTCAGGCTCTCTCAATGAAAAACTGTTTTTT. Its translation is CATTSGSLNEKLFF. This chain links TRBV6-5 with TRBJ1-4; D gene unclear. The CDR3 length is 14 residues. Germline V gene lookup returns CDR1 MNHEY and CDR2 SVGAGI. V was trimmed by 10 bases and J by 5 bases, leaving 17 bases between them.

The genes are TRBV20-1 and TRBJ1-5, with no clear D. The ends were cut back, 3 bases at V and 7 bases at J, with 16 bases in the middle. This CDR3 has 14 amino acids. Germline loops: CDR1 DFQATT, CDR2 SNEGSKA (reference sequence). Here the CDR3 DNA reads TGCAGTGCTAGTCTGGGTGCAGGTTGGCAGCCCCAGCATTTT. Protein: CSASLGAGWQPQHF.

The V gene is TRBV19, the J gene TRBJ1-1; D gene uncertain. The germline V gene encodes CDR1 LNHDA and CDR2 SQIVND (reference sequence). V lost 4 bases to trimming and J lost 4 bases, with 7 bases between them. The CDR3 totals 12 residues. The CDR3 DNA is TGTGCCAGTAGTAAACTCGGCACTGAAGCTTTCTTT. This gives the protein CASSKLGTEAFF.

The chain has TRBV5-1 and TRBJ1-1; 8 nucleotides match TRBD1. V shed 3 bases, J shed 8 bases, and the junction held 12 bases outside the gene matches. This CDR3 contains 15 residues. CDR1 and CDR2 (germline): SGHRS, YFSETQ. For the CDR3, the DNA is TGCGCCAGCAGCTCCGGGGACAGGTTGAACCGCGAAGCTTTCTTT. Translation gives CASSSGDRLNREAFF.

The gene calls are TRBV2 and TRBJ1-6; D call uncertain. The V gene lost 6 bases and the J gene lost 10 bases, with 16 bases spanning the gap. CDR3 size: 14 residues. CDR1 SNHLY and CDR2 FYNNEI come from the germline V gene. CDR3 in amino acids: CASRPDTSGSPLHF. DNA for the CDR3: TGTGCCAGCAGACCTGACACGAGTGGATCACCCCTCCACTTT.

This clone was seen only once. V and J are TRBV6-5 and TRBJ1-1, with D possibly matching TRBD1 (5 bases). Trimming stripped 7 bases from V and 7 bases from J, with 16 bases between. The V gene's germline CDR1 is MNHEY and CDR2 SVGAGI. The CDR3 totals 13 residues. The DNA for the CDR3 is TGTGCCAGCAACAACGGAGGGGCACTTGAAGCTTTCTTT. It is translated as CASNNGGALEAFF.

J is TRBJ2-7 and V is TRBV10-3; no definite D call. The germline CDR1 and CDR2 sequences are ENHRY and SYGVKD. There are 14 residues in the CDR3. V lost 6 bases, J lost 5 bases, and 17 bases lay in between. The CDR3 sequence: CAIRARGVRDEQYF. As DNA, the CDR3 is TGTGCCATCAGGGCCCGTGGCGTTCGGGACGAGCAGTACTTC.

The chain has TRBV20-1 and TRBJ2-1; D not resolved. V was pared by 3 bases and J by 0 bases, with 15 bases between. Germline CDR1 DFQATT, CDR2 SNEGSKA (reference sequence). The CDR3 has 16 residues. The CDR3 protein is CSASKSDLGSYNEQFF. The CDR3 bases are TGCAGTGCTAGTAAGAGCGATTTGGGCTCCTACAATGAGCAGTTCTTC.

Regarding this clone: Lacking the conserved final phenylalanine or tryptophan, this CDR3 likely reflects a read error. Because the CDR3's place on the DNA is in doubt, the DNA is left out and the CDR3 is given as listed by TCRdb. The CDR3 protein is CASSQGQGLTI. The chain couples TRBV19 to TRBJ1-1; TRBD1, the D gene given by the table, was not confirmed from the DNA. Germline CDR1 and CDR2: LNHDA and SQIVND (reference sequence). The length of the CDR3 is 11 amino acids, counting both ends.

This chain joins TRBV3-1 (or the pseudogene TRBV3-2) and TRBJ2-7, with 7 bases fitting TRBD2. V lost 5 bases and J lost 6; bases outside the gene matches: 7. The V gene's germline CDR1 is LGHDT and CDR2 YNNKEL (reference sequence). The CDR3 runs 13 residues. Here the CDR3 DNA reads TGTGCCAGCAGCTCAAGGACTAGAGGCGAGCAGTACTTC. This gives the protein CASSSRTRGEQYF.

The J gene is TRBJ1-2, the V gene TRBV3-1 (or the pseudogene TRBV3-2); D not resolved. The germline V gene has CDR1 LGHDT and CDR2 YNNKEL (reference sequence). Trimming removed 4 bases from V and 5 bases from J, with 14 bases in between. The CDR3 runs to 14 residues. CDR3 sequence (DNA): TGTGCCAGCAGCCGAAATCGGGAGTTTTATGGCTACACCTTC. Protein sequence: CASSRNREFYGYTF.

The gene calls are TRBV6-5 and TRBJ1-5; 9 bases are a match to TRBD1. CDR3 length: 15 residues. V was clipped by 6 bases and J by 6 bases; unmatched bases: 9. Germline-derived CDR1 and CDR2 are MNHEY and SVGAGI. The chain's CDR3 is CASRLGTGSVQPQHF. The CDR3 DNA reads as TGTGCCAGCAGGCTGGGGACAGGGTCTGTTCAGCCCCAGCATTTT.

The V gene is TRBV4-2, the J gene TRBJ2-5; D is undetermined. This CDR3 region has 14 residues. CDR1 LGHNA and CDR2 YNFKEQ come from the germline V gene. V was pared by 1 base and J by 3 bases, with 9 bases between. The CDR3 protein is CASSQGPREETQYF. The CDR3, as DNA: TGTGCCAGCAGCCAAGGGCCCCGGGAAGAGACCCAGTACTTC.

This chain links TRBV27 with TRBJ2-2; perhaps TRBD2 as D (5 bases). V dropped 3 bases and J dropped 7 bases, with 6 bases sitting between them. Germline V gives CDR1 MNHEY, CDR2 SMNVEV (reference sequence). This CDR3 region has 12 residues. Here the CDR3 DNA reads TGTGCCAGCAGTTTGAGGGTCGGGGAGCTGTTTTTT. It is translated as CASSLRVGELFF.

The CDR3, as DNA: TGTGCCAGCAGCGTAGGTATTCAGGGGAACATTCAGTACTTC. It translates to CASSVGIQGNIQYF. This sequence joins TRBV9 and TRBJ2-4, with D maybe TRBD1 (6 bases). This CDR3 spans 14 amino acids. The germline V and J ends were trimmed by 0 bases and 7 bases, with 11 bases remaining between them. Germline V gives CDR1 SGDLS, CDR2 YYNGEE.

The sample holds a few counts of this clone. CDR3: CASSTQMNSPLHF. DNA of the CDR3: TGTGCCAGCAGTACACAGATGAATTCACCCCTCCACTTT. This chain links TRBV7-9 with TRBJ1-6; D uncertain. The CDR3 sequence is 13 residues long. Germline V gene lookup returns CDR1 SEHNR and CDR2 FQNEAQ (reference sequence). Trimming removed 6 bases at V and 7 bases at J, with 10 bases between.

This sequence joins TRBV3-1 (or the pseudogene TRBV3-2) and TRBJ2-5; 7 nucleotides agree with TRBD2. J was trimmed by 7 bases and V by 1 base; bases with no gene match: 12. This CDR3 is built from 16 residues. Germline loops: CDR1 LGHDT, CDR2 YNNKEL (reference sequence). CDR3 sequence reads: CASSQAGVGGRATQYF. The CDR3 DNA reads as TGTGCCAGCAGCCAAGCGGGGGTGGGGGGGAGAGCGACCCAGTACTTC.

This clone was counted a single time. Here the CDR3 reads CASSLTVSYGYTF. The CDR3 bases are TGTGCCAGCAGCCTGACAGTATCCTATGGCTACACCTTC. V usage is TRBV5-4 and J usage is TRBJ1-2, with D possibly matching TRBD1 (5 bases). The germline gives CDR1 SGHNT, CDR2 YYREEE (reference sequence). The CDR3 length is 13 residues. The V gene lost 4 bases and the J gene lost 4 bases, with 11 bases spanning the gap.

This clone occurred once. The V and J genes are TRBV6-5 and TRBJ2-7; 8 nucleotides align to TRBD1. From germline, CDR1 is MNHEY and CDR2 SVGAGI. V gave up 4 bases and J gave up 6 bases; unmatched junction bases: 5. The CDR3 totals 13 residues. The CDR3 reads CASSLQGVSEQYF. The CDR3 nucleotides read TGTGCCAGCAGTTTACAGGGGGTCTCCGAGCAGTACTTC.